This TCR beta chain came from a study of shared clonotypes between healthy human individuals. To note about this clone: The antigen is undetermined.

CD45RO-negative, CCR7-selected cells formed the naive CD8 fraction, which excluded terminally differentiated effector memory CD45RA+ cells. The donors were adults (healthy and HIV-negative) with no recent acute infections or vaccinations. V shed 3 bases and J 0 bases; nucleotides not matched to a gene: 5. The CDR3 totals 16 residues. Looked up from germline, CDR1 is SGHAT and CDR2 is FQNNGV. Some clones are missing from TCRdb's copy, which holds only in-frame ones; the method was immunoSEQ multiplex PCR. In the table there are under 1 million clones, around 93% of which are singletons. Study-wide findings and caveats: Around 5% of naive CD4 clonotypes were common to several donors. Compared with memory subsets, naive subsets generally had larger estimated richness.

V gene TRBV11-2 combines with J gene TRBJ2-1; 7 nucleotides align to TRBD2. This clonotype was obtained from a young man in good health. The sample taken for sequencing was naive CD8+ T cells sorted from blood. The CDR3 reads CASSLGEGPSYNEQFF. The CDR3, as DNA: TGTGCCAGCAGCTTGGGGGAGGGCCCCTCCTACAATGAGCAGTTCTTC.